A selection of T cell receptor beta chains follows, all from one sample in a study of T-cell reconstitution after alpha-beta-depleted transplantation in children. TCRdb reprocessed the PCR reads via MiXCR and lists one record per CDR3 protein. Of 450,000 to 550,000 distinct CDR3 sequences detected, around 10% appear once; the ten largest clones hold 14%. The sample in question was PBMCs, mostly from graft donor cells, obtained 180 days after TCRalphabeta/CD19-depleted stem cell transplant. These receptors were taken from a female patient between 2 and 15 years old who had a stem cell transplant for aplastic anemia, so the T cells may come from the graft donor. The CDR3 runs from the conserved cysteine through the conserved F or W. The D gene is left open where the match is weak. Some rows mark clone size as missing; the rest say once, few, many or name a class of expanded clone.

CDR3,DNA,V,J,size,D
CASSAQGASKDYSYTF,TGTGCCAGCAGTGCACAGGGGGCGAGTAAGGACTATAGCTACACCTTC,TRBV25-1,TRBJ1-2,NA,TRBD1
CASLATNSNQPQHF,TGTGCCAGCTTAGCCACGAACAGCAATCAGCCCCAGCATTTT,TRBV12-3/TRBV12-4,TRBJ1-5,NA,NA
CASSLRGEGPYNEQFF,TGCGCCAGCAGCTTGAGGGGAGAGGGGCCCTACAATGAGCAGTTCTTC,TRBV5-1,TRBJ2-1,few,NA
CSAILAPTETQYF,TGCAGTGCTATCCTGGCTCCCACGGAGACCCAGTACTTC,TRBV20-1,TRBJ2-5,few,NA
CASSSTGLAGNTIYF,TGTGCCAGCAGTTCCACAGGGTTGGCTGGAAACACCATATATTTT,TRBV12-3/TRBV12-4,TRBJ1-3,NA,NA
CASSETSGRVYNEQFF,TGTGCCAGCAGTGAGACCTCCGGGAGGGTGTACAATGAGCAGTTCTTC,TRBV7-2,TRBJ2-1,NA,TRBD2
CSVEDWTGPTGELFF,TGCAGCGTTGAAGATTGGACAGGACCCACCGGGGAGCTGTTTTTT,TRBV29-1,TRBJ2-2,NA,TRBD1
CATSRDQRPRRETQYF,TGTGCCACCAGCAGAGATCAAAGGCCAAGGCGGGAGACCCAGTACTTC,TRBV15,TRBJ2-5,NA,NA
CASSSRLAGTTDTQYF,TGTGCCAGCAGCTCCCGACTAGCGGGAACCACAGATACGCAGTATTTT,TRBV13,TRBJ2-3,many,TRBD2
CASSQWGLDNEQFF,TGCGCCAGCAGCCAGTGGGGCCTTGACAATGAGCAGTTCTTC,TRBV4-3,TRBJ2-1,NA,NA
CASSPGQYTEAFF,TGCGCCAGCAGCCCTGGACAGTACACTGAAGCTTTCTTT,TRBV5-1,TRBJ1-1,many,NA
CSTRRVAGTEAFF,TGCAGCACCCGAAGGGTGGCTGGCACTGAAGCTTTCTTT,TRBV20-1,TRBJ1-1,NA,NA
CATSARPGTGNTEAFF,TGTGCCACCAGTGCCCGTCCCGGGACAGGGAACACTGAAGCTTTCTTT,TRBV24-1,TRBJ1-1,many,TRBD1
CASSMIPDRDEQFF,TGTGCCAGTAGTATGATCCCCGACAGGGATGAGCAGTTCTTC,TRBV19,TRBJ2-1,NA,TRBD1
CATSRDGYEQYF,TGTGCCACCAGCAGAGATGGCTACGAGCAGTACTTC,TRBV15,TRBJ2-7,many,NA
CSVEAVKPGTTTEAFF,TGCAGCGTTGAAGCTGTCAAGCCCGGGACAACGACTGAAGCTTTCTTT,TRBV29-1,TRBJ1-1,many,NA
CASSRTGGGKQPQHF,TGTGCCAGCAGCCGGACAGGGGGAGGAAAACAGCCCCAGCATTTT,TRBV7-9,TRBJ1-5,many,TRBD1
CSVRDSGGHNEQFF,TGCAGCGTGAGGGATAGCGGGGGACACAATGAGCAGTTCTTC,TRBV29-1,TRBJ2-1,many,TRBD2
CSARDVGLAGKKRRTEQFF,TGCAGTGCTAGAGATGTAGGACTAGCGGGGAAAAAACGGCGTACTGAGCAGTTCTTC,TRBV20-1,TRBJ2-1,NA,TRBD2
CASSLAGNYEQYF,TGTGCCAGCAGCCTAGCGGGGAACTACGAGCAGTACTTC,TRBV7-8,TRBJ2-7,NA,TRBD2
CASSYSRPDNSPLHF,TGTGCCAGCAGTTACTCGAGACCGGATAATTCACCCCTCCACTTT,TRBV6-5,TRBJ1-6,few,NA
CAIAGENTDTQYF,TGTGCCATCGCCGGGGAAAACACAGATACGCAGTATTTT,TRBV10-3,TRBJ2-3,few,NA